The clone carrying this T cell receptor beta chain was counted once. These data originate in a study of blood T cell repertoires in COVID-19. Study-level information: The samples span acute and convalescent COVID-19 from the United States, Italy and Spain. The analysed material was cDNA or gDNA that came from T cells, B-cell-depleted T cells, or PBMCs.

In the authors' workflow: Estimation of nucleated cell counts relied on the amplification of reference gene primers. The table came from immunoSEQ multiplex PCR; TCRdb's copy has only in-frame clones and leaves some out. That table gives V, J and clone size, and the DNA gave D and trimming. In the table there are about 80,000 clones, roughly 80% of which are singletons. The V end lost 3 bases, the J end lost 2 bases, and 9 bases lay between the germline ends. The CDR3 sequence is 13 residues long. The V gene's germline CDR1 is DFQATT and CDR2 SNEGSKA (reference sequence). Source material: peripheral blood. The chain links TRBV20-1 to TRBJ2-3; D might be TRBD1 (5 bases). The receptor was derived from a woman aged 70-85 years with acute or convalescent COVID-19. CDR3 residues: CSASPGLTDTQYF. The CDR3 coding sequence is TGCAGTGCTAGTCCAGGGCTCACAGATACGCAGTATTTT.